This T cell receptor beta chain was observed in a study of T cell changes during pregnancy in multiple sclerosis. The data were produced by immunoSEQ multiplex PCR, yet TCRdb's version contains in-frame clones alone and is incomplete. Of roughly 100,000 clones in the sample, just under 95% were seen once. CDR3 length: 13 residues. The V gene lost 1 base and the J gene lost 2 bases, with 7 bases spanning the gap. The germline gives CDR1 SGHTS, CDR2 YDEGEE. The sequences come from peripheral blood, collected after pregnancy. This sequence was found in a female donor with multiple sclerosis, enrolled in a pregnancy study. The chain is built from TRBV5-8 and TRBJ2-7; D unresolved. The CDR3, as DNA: TGTGCCAGCAGCTTGCTCCCTACCTACGAGCAGTACTTC. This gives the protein CASSLLPTYEQYF.